Sequencing of this TCR beta chain was carried out in a study of T cell changes during pregnancy in multiple sclerosis. The CDR3 sequence is 11 residues long. The germline CDR1 and CDR2 sequences are KGHSH and LQKENI. The ends were cut back, 3 bases at V and 3 bases at J, with 2 bases in the middle. Measured with immunoSEQ multiplex PCR; TCRdb has only the in-frame clones, and not every one. The sample has 79,000 or so clones, around 93% seen once. This specimen consisted of peripheral blood, obtained in the first trimester of pregnancy. V is TRBV18 and J is TRBJ2-5; D call uncertain. The sequence came from a female donor in good health, enrolled as a control in a pregnancy study. This CDR3 is CASSPEETQYF. For the CDR3, the DNA is TGTGCCAGCTCACCCGAAGAGACCCAGTACTTC.